The rows below give T cell receptor beta chains drawn from one sample of a study of molecular identifiers for immune sequencing clone quantification. TCRdb used MiXCR to reprocess the PCR reads, holding one entry per CDR3 protein. The sample includes about 640,000 distinct CDR3 sequences, 15% to 20% seen only once; the top ten take roughly 0.85%. The sample was naive CD8+ T cells from blood, with Jurkat cell RNA spiked in. These receptors originate from a human donor in good health. Some libraries in this study had Jurkat cell RNA spiked in. CDR3s include the opening cysteine and the closing phenylalanine or tryptophan. Fields, in order: clone size, D gene, J gene, V gene, CDR3 protein, CDR3 DNA. D genes are given only for firm matches. Size is stated for part of the rows, as once, few or many counts, or as a class when the clone is expanded.

>many|-|TRBJ2-5|TRBV7-9
CASSFSGDETQYF
TGTGCCAGCAGCTTTTCCGGGGACGAGACCCAGTACTTC
>-|-|TRBJ2-7|TRBV4-2
CASSQEKFYEQYF
TGTGCCAGCAGCCAAGAAAAGTTCTACGAGCAGTACTTC
>many|TRBD1|TRBJ1-1|TRBV30
CAWSWTGQGMTEAFF
TGTGCCTGGAGCTGGACGGGACAGGGGATGACTGAAGCTTTCTTT
>many|TRBD1|TRBJ1-2|TRBV28
CASSSRGQVRYGYTF
TGTGCCAGCAGTTCCCGGGGACAGGTGCGATATGGCTACACCTTC
>many|-|TRBJ1-1|TRBV5-1
CASSFEGWGTEAFF
TGCGCCAGCAGCTTCGAGGGGTGGGGCACTGAAGCTTTCTTT
>many|-|TRBJ2-3|TRBV2
CASSEVTNTDTQYF
TGTGCCAGCAGTGAAGTAACTAACACAGATACGCAGTATTTT
>few|TRBD2|TRBJ2-7|TRBV4-1
CASSQALGGRAYEQYF
TGCGCCAGCAGCCAAGCCCTGGGCGGGAGGGCCTACGAGCAGTACTTC
>many|-|TRBJ2-3|TRBV6-5
CASRYPGGTGVTDTQYF
TGTGCCAGCAGATACCCCGGGGGCACCGGGGTAACAGATACGCAGTATTTT
>-|TRBD2|TRBJ2-3|TRBV27
CASQRGSTDTQYF
TGTGCCAGCCAGCGGGGTAGCACAGATACGCAGTATTTT
>many|-|TRBJ2-3|TRBV7-9
CASTGTSYSTDTQYF
TGTGCCAGCACCGGGACTTCGTATAGCACAGATACGCAGTATTTT
>few|-|TRBJ1-6|TRBV14
CASSQGNKPYNSPLHF
TGTGCCAGCAGCCAAGGGAACAAACCCTATAATTCACCCCTCCACTTT
>-|TRBD2|TRBJ2-4|TRBV2
CASSETGGGVRLAKNIQYF
TGTGCCAGCAGTGAGACGGGCGGGGGGGTCAGACTAGCCAAAAACATTCAGTACTTC
>-|TRBD2|TRBJ2-1|TRBV4-3
CASSQDSSGSYNNEQFF
TGCGCCAGCAGCCAAGATTCTAGCGGGAGCTATAACAATGAGCAGTTCTTC
>many|-|TRBJ2-5|TRBV6-5
CASSQENGQPQETQYF
TGTGCCAGCAGTCAAGAAAACGGACAGCCCCAAGAGACCCAGTACTTC
>many|-|TRBJ1-1|TRBV27
CASSLLGQNTEAFF
TGTGCCAGCAGTTTATTAGGGCAGAACACTGAAGCTTTCTTT
>few|-|TRBJ1-2|TRBV12-3/TRBV12-4
CASRSLDYYGYTF
TGTGCCAGCAGATCTTTGGATTACTATGGCTACACCTTC
>many|-|TRBJ2-1|TRBV25-1
CASSGSEQFF
TGTGCCAGCAGTGGGTCCGAGCAGTTCTTC
>many|TRBD1|TRBJ2-3|TRBV6-5
CASTLGTASTDTQYF
TGTGCCAGCACCTTGGGGACAGCTAGCACAGATACGCAGTATTTT
>-|-|TRBJ2-5|TRBV20-1
CSARAAERYQETQYF
TGCAGTGCTAGAGCAGCCGAGCGGTACCAAGAGACCCAGTACTTC
>-|-|TRBJ1-2|TRBV20-1
CSALHMGVYGYTF
TGCAGTGCGCTCCACATGGGAGTCTATGGCTACACCTTC
>many|-|TRBJ2-7|TRBV7-9
CASSMGSTYEQYF
TGTGCCAGCAGTATGGGGTCCACCTACGAGCAGTACTTC
>-|-|TRBJ2-3|TRBV19
CASRSFSSTDTQYF
TGTGCCAGTAGATCTTTTTCTAGCACAGATACGCAGTATTTT
>-|TRBD2|TRBJ2-7|TRBV27
CAGSLTSGRAGSYEQYF
TGTGCCGGCAGTCTTACTAGCGGGAGGGCCGGGTCCTACGAGCAGTACTTC
>few|TRBD1|TRBJ2-7|TRBV19
CASSIALGGTGAYEQYF
TGTGCCAGTAGTATCGCGTTGGGGGGGACAGGGGCCTACGAGCAGTACTTC
>-|TRBD1|TRBJ1-5|TRBV7-8
CASSPGQGTQPQHF
TGTGCCAGCAGCCCAGGACAGGGGACTCAGCCCCAGCATTTT
>many|-|TRBJ2-3|TRBV20-1
CSAREPSTDTQYF
TGCAGTGCTAGAGAACCCAGCACAGATACGCAGTATTTT
>few|-|TRBJ2-2|TRBV6-2/TRBV6-3
CASSFGPSLGRTGELFF
TGTGCCAGCAGTTTTGGCCCTTCGCTGGGGCGCACCGGGGAGCTGTTTTTT
>many|-|TRBJ2-3|TRBV14
CASSSSLAADTQYF
TGTGCCAGCAGCTCCTCACTAGCAGCAGATACGCAGTATTTT
>few|TRBD1|TRBJ1-1|TRBV7-8
CASSLEVRGSTEAFF
TGTGCCAGCAGCTTAGAGGTCAGGGGGTCCACTGAAGCTTTCTTT
>-|-|TRBJ1-1|TRBV7-3
CASWGGTEAFF
TGTGCCAGCTGGGGGGGGACTGAAGCTTTCTTT
>many|-|TRBJ1-1|TRBV5-4
CASSLQMNTEAFF
TGTGCCAGCAGCTTACAGATGAACACTGAAGCTTTCTTT
>many|-|TRBJ2-2|TRBV9
CASSVGGSNAGELFF
TGTGCCAGCAGCGTAGGAGGATCCAACGCCGGGGAGCTGTTTTTT
>many|-|TRBJ2-3|TRBV6-6
CASEGADTQYF
TGTGCCAGCGAGGGGGCAGATACGCAGTATTTT
>many|-|TRBJ1-1|TRBV4-3
CASSQDNRPSKAEAFF
TGCGCCAGCAGCCAAGATAACAGACCTTCTAAGGCGGAAGCTTTCTTT
>many|-|TRBJ1-4|TRBV29-1
CSVKAENFNEKLFF
TGCAGCGTAAAGGCGGAGAACTTTAATGAAAAACTGTTTTTT
>-|-|TRBJ1-5|TRBV27
CASSFVVDVSNQPQHF
TGTGCCAGCAGTTTTGTAGTGGATGTCAGCAATCAGCCCCAGCATTTT